One sample yielded the 19 T cell receptor beta chains listed below, sequenced in a study of response to subunit inactivated influenza vaccine. TCRdb called the RT-PCR reads again in MiXCR, with one record for every CDR3 protein. This table holds roughly 650,000 distinct CDR3 sequences, more than 15% found once. Sequenced here: PBMCs from blood, sampled 12 days after vaccination. The source is a man in his fifties or sixties who received an inactivated influenza vaccine.

This chain joins TRBV20-1 and TRBJ2-2; perhaps TRBD2 as D (7 bases). V was shortened by 3 bases and J by 5 bases, with 13 bases between the two germline ends. The germline V gene has CDR1 DFQATT and CDR2 SNEGSKA (reference sequence). This CDR3 is built from 14 residues. The CDR3 nucleotides are TGCAGTGCTAGTCGGGGGGCGGGTACCGGGGAGCTGTTTTTT. It specifies CSASRGAGTGELFF.

This chain uses TRBV4-1 with TRBJ2-5, with 7 bases lining up with TRBD2. This CDR3 spans 14 amino acids. The trim removed 4 bases at V and 3 bases at J, leaving 5 bases unmatched. Germline CDR1 and CDR2: MGHRA and YSYEKL. This chain's CDR3 is CASSRLGGEETQYF. For the CDR3, the DNA is TGCGCCAGCAGCCGACTGGGGGGGGAAGAGACCCAGTACTTC.

This clonotype has a handful of counts. The chain couples TRBV9 to TRBJ1-1; TRBD1 is a possible D gene (6 bases). Trimming shortened V by 3 bases and J by 5 bases, and 17 bases separated the two germline ends. This CDR3 is built from 15 residues. Germline-derived CDR1 and CDR2 are SGDLS and YYNGEE. The CDR3 protein is CASSAGGGLTTEAFF. The CDR3 bases are TGTGCCAGCAGCGCCGGGGGGGGGCTAACAACTGAAGCTTTCTTT.

J is TRBJ2-1 and V is TRBV7-2, with 10 bases aligning to TRBD2. Losses at the gene ends were 4 bases for V and 3 bases for J; bases not matched to a gene: 6. The CDR3 runs to 16 residues. The germline V gene encodes CDR1 SGHTA and CDR2 FQGNSA. CDR3 sequence: CASSYSGLANYNEQFF. The CDR3 region has the DNA TGTGCCAGCAGCTACTCGGGACTAGCGAACTACAATGAGCAGTTCTTC.

In its sample, this clonotype was seen a few times. The chain recombines TRBV6-1 with TRBJ2-1; D could derive from TRBD1 or TRBD2 (5 bases each). The CDR3 sequence is 14 residues long. Germline CDR1 reads MNHNS; CDR2 reads SASEGT. V lost 6 bases, J lost 5 bases, and 14 bases lay in between. The CDR3 reads CASRWDGGNNEQFF. The CDR3 nucleotides read TGTGCCAGCAGATGGGACGGAGGAAACAATGAGCAGTTCTTC.

In its sample, this clonotype was seen a few times. The genes are TRBV11-2 and TRBJ2-7; the match to TRBD2 covers 13 bases. This CDR3 comprises 18 residues. V dropped 5 bases and J dropped 0; count of bases not matched to a gene: 10. Germline V gives CDR1 SGHAT, CDR2 FQNNGV. The chain's CDR3 is CASSVRTSGSLSSYEQYF. The CDR3 DNA reads TGTGCCAGCAGCGTCAGGACTAGCGGGAGCCTAAGCTCCTACGAGCAGTACTTC.

This clonotype occurred a few times. The chain employs TRBV5-1 and TRBJ2-2, with 9 nucleotides matching TRBD1. CDR3 length: 16 amino acids. Per germline, CDR1 SGHRS and CDR2 YFSETQ. J lost 5 bases, V lost 2 bases, and 7 bases had no gene match. The CDR3 nucleotides read TGCGCCAGCAGCTTAACCGGGACAGGGCGGACCGGGGAGCTGTTTTTT. This encodes CASSLTGTGRTGELFF.

This clonotype was counted ten times or more. J is TRBJ2-1 and V is TRBV3-1; 10 bases agree with TRBD2. There are 15 residues in the CDR3. Looked up from germline, CDR1 is LGHDT and CDR2 is YNNKEL (reference sequence). J gave up 4 bases and V 3 bases, and 3 bases lay outside the gene matches. The CDR3 nucleotides read TGTGCCAGCAGCCATAGCGGGGGGTCTTACAATGAGCAGTTCTTC. It specifies CASSHSGGSYNEQFF.

The rearrangement links TRBV5-6 to TRBJ2-4; possible D gene TRBD2, 5 bases. The CDR3 is 15 residues long. Germline V gene lookup returns CDR1 SGHDT and CDR2 YYEEEE. The V gene lost 3 bases and the J gene lost 12 bases, with 22 bases spanning the gap. The CDR3 protein is CASSSAIFGIRAQYF. Written as DNA, the CDR3 is TGTGCCAGCAGCTCCGCAATCTTCGGGATTAGGGCTCAGTACTTC.

In this sample, this clonotype turned up a few times. J is TRBJ2-3 and V is TRBV10-3; TRBD2 aligns across 13 bases. Germline V CDR1 and CDR2: ENHRY, SYGVKD. V gave up 9 bases and J gave up 1 base; unmatched junction bases: 1. The CDR3 consists of 14 residues. The CDR3 nucleotides read TGTGCCATAGGGACTAGCGGGGGCACAGATACGCAGTATTTT. Encoded protein: CAIGTSGGTDTQYF.

This clonotype turned up a few times. The V gene is TRBV7-2, the J gene TRBJ2-7; 7 bases are shared with TRBD2. In germline, CDR1 is SGHTA, CDR2 FQGNSA. This CDR3 spans 14 amino acids. J gave up 3 bases and V 5 bases, and 7 bases lay outside the gene matches. Here the CDR3 reads CASSIDRGGYEQYF. The CDR3 DNA sequence: TGTGCCAGCAGCATAGATCGCGGGGGCTACGAGCAGTACTTC.

The rearrangement uses TRBV28 and TRBJ2-5; D uncertain. Germline CDR1 reads MDHEN; CDR2 reads SYDVKM. The V gene lost 4 bases and the J gene lost 8 bases, with 14 bases spanning the gap. The CDR3 spans 13 residues. CDR3 residues: CASSSRFFETQYF. Written as DNA, the CDR3 is TGTGCCAGCAGTTCCCGATTCTTTGAAACCCAGTACTTC.

The chain joins TRBV21-1 to TRBJ2-1; whether TRBD2, the table's D call, matches the DNA was not checked. TRBV21-1 counts as a pseudogene. This CDR3 has 19 residues. The CDR3 reads CASSIFLRRAPRSYNEQFF. The CDR3 DNA follows: TGTGCCAGCAGCATTTTCCTTCGCCGGGCCCCGAGGTCCTACAATGAGCAGTTCTTC.

There are many counts of this clonotype. The rearrangement joins TRBV10-3 to TRBJ2-5; possible D gene TRBD2, 5 bases. V lost 6 bases and J lost 5, with 10 bases in between. CDR3 size: 12 residues. Germline CDR1 ENHRY, CDR2 SYGVKD. This CDR3 reads CAISPGGETQYF. The CDR3 nucleotides are TGTGCCATCAGCCCCGGCGGGGAGACCCAGTACTTC.

In its sample, this clonotype was seen many times. CDR3 bases: TGCAGTGCTCTTTGGACAGGGAAAGGAAACACCATATATTTT. Translation: CSALWTGKGNTIYF. The rearrangement links TRBV20-1 to TRBJ1-3; the match to TRBD1 covers 8 bases. CDR3 size: 14 residues. Per germline, CDR1 DFQATT and CDR2 SNEGSKA (reference sequence). V was pared by 5 bases and J by 4 bases, with 7 bases of the junction left unmatched.

This clonotype has a count of ten or more. The chain combines TRBV29-1 with TRBJ2-1; D remains unclear. V was shortened by 7 bases and J by 3 bases, with 13 bases between the two germline ends. The CDR3 has 13 amino acids. The germline V gene has CDR1 SQVTM and CDR2 ANQGSEA. CDR3 DNA: TGCAGCGCCGTGCCCGGAATCTACAATGAGCAGTTCTTC. It specifies CSAVPGIYNEQFF.

The rearrangement links TRBV11-2 to TRBJ1-2, with D possibly being TRBD1 (5 bases). CDR1 is SGHAT and CDR2 is FQNNGV in the germline V gene. V was clipped by 1 base and J by 5 bases, with 11 bases between them. The CDR3 extends over 14 amino acids. CDR3 nucleotides: TGTGCCAGCAGCTTAGGGCTGACAGCTTATGGCTACACCTTC. Encoded protein: CASSLGLTAYGYTF.

The chain carries TRBV6-5 and TRBJ2-5; D perhaps matches TRBD2 (7 bases). CDR3 length: 13 residues. V shed 2 bases and J shed 5 bases, with 9 bases lying between them. Germline V gene sequence: CDR1 MNHEY, CDR2 SVGAGI. This CDR3 reads CASSYRGAETQYF. CDR3 sequence (DNA): TGTGCCAGCAGTTACCGGGGGGCGGAGACCCAGTACTTC.

Only a few counts were recorded for this clonotype. V is TRBV6-1 and J is TRBJ2-7, with D possibly being TRBD1 or TRBD2 (6 bases each). V was cut by 4 bases and J by 10 bases, with 14 bases left in between. CDR3 length equals 12 residues. Germline assignment: CDR1 MNHNS and CDR2 SASEGT. CDR3 DNA: TGTGCCAGCAGTGCCGGCCGGGGGCGACAGTACTTC. Amino acids: CASSAGRGRQYF.